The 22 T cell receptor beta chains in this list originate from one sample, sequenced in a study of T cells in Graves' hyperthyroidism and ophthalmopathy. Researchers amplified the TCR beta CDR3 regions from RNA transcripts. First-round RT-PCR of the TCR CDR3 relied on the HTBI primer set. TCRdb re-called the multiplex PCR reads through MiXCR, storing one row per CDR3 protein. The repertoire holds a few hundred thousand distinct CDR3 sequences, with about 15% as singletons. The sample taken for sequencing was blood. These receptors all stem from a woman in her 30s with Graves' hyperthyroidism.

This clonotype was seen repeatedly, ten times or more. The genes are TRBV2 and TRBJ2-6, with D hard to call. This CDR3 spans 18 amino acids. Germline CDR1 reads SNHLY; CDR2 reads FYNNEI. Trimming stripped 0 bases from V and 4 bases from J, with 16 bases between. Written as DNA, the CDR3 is TGTGCCAGCAGTGAAGCAATGGTGCTGTCACTCGGGGCCAACGTCCTGACTTTC. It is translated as CASSEAMVLSLGANVLTF.

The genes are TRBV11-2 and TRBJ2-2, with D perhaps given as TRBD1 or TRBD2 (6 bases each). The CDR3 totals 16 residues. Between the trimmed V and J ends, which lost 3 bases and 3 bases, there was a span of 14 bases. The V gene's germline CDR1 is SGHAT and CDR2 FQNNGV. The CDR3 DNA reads TGTGCCAGCAGCTTCTTAGGGGGAGGTGACACCGGGGAGCTGTTTTTT. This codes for CASSFLGGGDTGELFF.

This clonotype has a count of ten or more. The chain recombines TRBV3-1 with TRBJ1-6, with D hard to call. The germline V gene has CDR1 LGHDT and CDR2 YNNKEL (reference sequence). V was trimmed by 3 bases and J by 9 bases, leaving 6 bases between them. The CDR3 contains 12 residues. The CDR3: CASSQQFSPLHF. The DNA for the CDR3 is TGTGCCAGCAGCCAGCAATTTTCACCCCTCCACTTT.

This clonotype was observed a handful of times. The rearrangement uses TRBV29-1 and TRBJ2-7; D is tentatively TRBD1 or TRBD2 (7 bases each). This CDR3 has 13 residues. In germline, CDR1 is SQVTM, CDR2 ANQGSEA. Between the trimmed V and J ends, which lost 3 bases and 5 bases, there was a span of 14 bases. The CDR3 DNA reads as TGCAGCGTTGAGGGTTCAGGGGGGGACGAGCAGTACTTC. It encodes CSVEGSGGDEQYF.

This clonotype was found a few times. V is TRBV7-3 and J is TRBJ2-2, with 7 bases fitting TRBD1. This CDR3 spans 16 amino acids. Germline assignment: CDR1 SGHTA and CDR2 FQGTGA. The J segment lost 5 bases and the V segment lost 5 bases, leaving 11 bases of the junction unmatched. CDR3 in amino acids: CASSPTRKGQTGELFF. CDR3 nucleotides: TGTGCCAGCAGCCCGACCCGAAAGGGACAGACCGGGGAGCTGTTTTTT.

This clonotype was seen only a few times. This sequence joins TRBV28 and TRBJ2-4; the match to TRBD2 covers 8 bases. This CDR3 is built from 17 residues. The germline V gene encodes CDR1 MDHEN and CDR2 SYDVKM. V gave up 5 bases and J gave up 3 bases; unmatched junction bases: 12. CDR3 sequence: CASSPRGGSGVKNIQYF. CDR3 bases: TGTGCCAGCAGTCCTCGCGGGGGGAGCGGGGTCAAAAACATTCAGTACTTC.

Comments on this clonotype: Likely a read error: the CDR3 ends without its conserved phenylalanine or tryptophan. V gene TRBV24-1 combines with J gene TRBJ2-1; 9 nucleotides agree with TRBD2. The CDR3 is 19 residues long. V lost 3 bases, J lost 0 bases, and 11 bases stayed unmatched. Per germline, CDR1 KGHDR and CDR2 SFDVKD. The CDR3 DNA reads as TGTGCCACCAGTGATCACATAGCGGGAGCTCCGAGCTCCTACAATGAGCAGTTCCTC. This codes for CATSDHIAGAPSSYNEQFL.

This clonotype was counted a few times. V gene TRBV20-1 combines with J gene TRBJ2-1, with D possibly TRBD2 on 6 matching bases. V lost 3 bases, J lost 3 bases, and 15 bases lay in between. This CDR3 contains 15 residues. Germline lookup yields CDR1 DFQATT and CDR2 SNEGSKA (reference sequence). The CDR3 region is CSASSRGLLYNEQFF. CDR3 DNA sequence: TGCAGTGCTAGTTCCCGGGGACTCCTCTACAATGAGCAGTTCTTC.

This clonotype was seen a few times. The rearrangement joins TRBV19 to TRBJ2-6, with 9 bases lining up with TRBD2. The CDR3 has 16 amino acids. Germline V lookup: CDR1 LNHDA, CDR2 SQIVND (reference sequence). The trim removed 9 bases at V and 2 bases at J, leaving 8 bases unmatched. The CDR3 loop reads CASLPRGGAGANVLTF. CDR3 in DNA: TGTGCCAGCCTTCCGCGGGGGGGCGCTGGGGCCAACGTCCTGACTTTC.

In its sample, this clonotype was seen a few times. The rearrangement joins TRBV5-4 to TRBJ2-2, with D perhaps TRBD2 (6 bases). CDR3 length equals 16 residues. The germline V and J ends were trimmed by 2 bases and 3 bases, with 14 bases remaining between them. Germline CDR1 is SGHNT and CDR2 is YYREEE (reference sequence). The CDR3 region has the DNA TGTGCCAGCAGCTTACTTCGGGACTTTTACACCGGGGAGCTGTTTTTT. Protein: CASSLLRDFYTGELFF.

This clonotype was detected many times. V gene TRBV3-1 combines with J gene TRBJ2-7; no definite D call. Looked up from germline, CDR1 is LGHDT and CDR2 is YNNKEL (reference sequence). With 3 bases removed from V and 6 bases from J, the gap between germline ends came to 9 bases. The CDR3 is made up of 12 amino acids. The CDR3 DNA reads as TGTGCCAGCAGCCAGGGTTTACCCGAGCAGTACTTC. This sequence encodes CASSQGLPEQYF.

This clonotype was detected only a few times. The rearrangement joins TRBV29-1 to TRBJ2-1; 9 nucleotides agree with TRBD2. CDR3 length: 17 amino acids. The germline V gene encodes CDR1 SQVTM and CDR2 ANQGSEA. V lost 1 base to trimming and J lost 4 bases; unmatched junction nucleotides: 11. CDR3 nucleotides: TGCAGCGTTGAAGGGGGACCGTCTAGCGGGAAATACAATGAGCAGTTCTTC. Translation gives CSVEGGPSSGKYNEQFF.

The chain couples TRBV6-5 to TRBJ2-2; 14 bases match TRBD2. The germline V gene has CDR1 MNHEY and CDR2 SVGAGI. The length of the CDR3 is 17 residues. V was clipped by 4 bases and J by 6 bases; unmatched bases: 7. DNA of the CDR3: TGTGCCAGCAGTTCCGGGACTAGCGGGAGAGGGCCCGGGGAGCTGTTTTTT. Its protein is CASSSGTSGRGPGELFF.

The CDR3 coding sequence is TGTGCCAGCAGGCCCGGGGGGACAAGGGATGAGCAGTTCTTC. Its translation: CASRPGGTRDEQFF. This chain links TRBV5-4 with TRBJ2-1; TRBD2 is a possible D gene (7 bases). CDR1 and CDR2 from the germline V gene are SGHNT and YYREEE (reference sequence). V dropped 5 bases and J dropped 8 bases, with 17 bases sitting between them. The length of the CDR3 is 14 residues.

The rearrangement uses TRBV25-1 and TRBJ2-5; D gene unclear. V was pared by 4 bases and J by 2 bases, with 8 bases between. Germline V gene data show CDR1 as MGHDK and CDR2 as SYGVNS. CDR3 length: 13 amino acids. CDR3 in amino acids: CASSATLQETQYF. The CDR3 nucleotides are TGTGCCAGCAGTGCAACGTTACAAGAGACCCAGTACTTC.

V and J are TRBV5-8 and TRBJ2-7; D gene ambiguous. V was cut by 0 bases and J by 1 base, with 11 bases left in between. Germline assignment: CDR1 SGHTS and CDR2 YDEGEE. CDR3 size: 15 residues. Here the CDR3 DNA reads TGTGCCAGCAGCTTGGGAAAAGCTAGGTCCTACGAGCAGTACTTC. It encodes CASSLGKARSYEQYF.

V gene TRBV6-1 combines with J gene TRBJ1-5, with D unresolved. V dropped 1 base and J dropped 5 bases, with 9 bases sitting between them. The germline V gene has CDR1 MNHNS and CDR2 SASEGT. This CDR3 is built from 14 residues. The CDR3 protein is CASSEESVYQPQHF. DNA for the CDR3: TGTGCCAGCAGTGAAGAAAGCGTTTATCAGCCCCAGCATTTT.

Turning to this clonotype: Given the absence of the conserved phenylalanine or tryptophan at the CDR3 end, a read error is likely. The CDR3 nucleotides are TGTGCCAGCGGACTAGCGGGAGGACTCGAGCAGTACCTC. Residues: CASGLAGGLEQYL. The chain couples TRBV27 to TRBJ2-7; 14 positions match TRBD2. This CDR3 comprises 13 residues. Germline-derived CDR1 and CDR2 are MNHEY and SMNVEV (reference sequence). V gave up 8 bases and J gave up 6 bases; unmatched junction bases: 3.

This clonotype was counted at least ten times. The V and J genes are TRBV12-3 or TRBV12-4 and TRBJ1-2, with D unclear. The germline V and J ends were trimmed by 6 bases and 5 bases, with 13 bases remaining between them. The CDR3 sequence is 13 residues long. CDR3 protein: CASSYGSGYGYTF. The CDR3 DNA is TGTGCCAGCAGCTACGGGTCGGGATATGGCTACACCTTC.

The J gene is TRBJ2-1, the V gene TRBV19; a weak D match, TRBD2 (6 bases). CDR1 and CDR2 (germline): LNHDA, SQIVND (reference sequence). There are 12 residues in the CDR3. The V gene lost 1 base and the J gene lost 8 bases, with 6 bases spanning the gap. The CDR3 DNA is TGTGCCAGTAGTATAGGGGAGGATGAGCAGTTCTTC. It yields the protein CASSIGEDEQFF.

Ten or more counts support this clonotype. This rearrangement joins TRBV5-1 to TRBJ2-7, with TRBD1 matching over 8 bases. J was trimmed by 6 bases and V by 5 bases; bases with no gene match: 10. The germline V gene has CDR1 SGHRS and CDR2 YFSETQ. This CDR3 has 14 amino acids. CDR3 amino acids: CASSQVQGVSEQYF. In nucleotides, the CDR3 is TGCGCCAGCAGTCAGGTACAGGGGGTCTCCGAGCAGTACTTC.

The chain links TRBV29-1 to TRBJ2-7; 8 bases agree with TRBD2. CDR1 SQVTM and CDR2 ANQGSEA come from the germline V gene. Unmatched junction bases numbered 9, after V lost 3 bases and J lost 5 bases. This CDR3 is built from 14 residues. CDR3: CSVDVAGYVDEQYF. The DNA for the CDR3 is TGCAGCGTTGACGTAGCGGGATACGTAGACGAGCAGTACTTC.